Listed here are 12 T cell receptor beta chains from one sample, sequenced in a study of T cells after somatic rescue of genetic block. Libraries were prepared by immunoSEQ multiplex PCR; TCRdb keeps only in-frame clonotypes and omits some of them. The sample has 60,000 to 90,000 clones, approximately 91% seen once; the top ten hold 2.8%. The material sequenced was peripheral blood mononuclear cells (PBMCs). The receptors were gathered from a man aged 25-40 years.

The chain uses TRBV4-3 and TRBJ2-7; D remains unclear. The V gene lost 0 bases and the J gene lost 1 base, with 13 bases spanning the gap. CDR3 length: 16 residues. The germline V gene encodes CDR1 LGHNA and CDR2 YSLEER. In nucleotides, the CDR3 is TGCGCCAGCAGCCAAGATCAGGCAGCCTCTTCCTACGAGCAGTACTTC. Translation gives CASSQDQAASSYEQYF.

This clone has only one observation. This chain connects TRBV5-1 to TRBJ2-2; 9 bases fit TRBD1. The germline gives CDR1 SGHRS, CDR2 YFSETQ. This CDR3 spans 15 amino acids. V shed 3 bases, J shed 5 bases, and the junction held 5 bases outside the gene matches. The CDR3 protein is CASSSGTGWTGELFF. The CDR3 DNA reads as TGCGCCAGCAGCTCAGGGACAGGGTGGACCGGGGAGCTGTTTTTT.

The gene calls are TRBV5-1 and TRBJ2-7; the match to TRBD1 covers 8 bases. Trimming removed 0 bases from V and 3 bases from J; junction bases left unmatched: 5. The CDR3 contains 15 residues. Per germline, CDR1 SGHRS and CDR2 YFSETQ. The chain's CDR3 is CASSLESGGHYEQYF. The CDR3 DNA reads TGCGCCAGCAGCTTGGAGTCAGGGGGCCACTACGAGCAGTACTTC. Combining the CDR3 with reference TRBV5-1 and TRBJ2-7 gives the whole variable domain KAGVTQTPRYLIKTRGQQVTLSCSPISGHRSVSWYQQTPGQGLQFLFEYFSETQRNKGNFPGRFSGRQFSNSRSEMNVSTLELGDSALYLCASSLESGGHYEQYFGPGTRLTVT.

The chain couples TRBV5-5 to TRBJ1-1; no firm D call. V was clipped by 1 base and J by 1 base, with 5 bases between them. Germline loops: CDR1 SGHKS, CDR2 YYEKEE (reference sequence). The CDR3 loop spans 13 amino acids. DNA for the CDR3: TGTGCCAGCAGCTTGCACTCGAACACTGAAGCTTTCTTT. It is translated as CASSLHSNTEAFF.

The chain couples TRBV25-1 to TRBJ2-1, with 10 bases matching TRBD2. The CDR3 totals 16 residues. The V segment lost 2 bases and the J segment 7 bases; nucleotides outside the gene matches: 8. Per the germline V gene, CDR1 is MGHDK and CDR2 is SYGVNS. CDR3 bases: TGTGCCAGCAGTGAACAGGGCCTAGCGGGAGAAAATGAGCAGTTCTTC. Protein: CASSEQGLAGENEQFF.

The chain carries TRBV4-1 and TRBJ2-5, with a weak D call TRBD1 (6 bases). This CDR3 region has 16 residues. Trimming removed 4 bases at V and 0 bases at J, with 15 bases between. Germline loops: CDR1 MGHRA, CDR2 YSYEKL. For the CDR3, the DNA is TGCGCCAGCAGCCCCAGCCTAGGGACATACCAAGAGACCCAGTACTTC. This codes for CASSPSLGTYQETQYF.

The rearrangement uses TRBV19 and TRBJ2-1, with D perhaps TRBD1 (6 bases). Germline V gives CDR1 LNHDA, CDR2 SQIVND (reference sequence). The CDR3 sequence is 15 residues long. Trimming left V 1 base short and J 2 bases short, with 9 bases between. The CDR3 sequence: CASSIVGAAYNEQFF. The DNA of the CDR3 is TGTGCCAGTAGTATAGTGGGGGCCGCCTACAATGAGCAGTTCTTC.

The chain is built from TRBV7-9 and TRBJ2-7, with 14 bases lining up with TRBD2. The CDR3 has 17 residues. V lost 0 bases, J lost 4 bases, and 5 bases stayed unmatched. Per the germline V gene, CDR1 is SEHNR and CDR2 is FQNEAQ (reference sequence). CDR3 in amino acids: CASSLAGGLAGAYEQYF. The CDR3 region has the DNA TGTGCCAGCAGCTTAGCAGGGGGACTAGCGGGAGCTTACGAGCAGTACTTC.

The chain's CDR3 is CASSQTYNEQFF. CDR3 DNA: TGTGCCAGCAGCCAGACTTACAATGAGCAGTTCTTC. The J gene is TRBJ2-1, the V gene TRBV28; D is ambiguous. The V end was cut by 6 bases, the J end by 4 bases, with 7 bases between. This CDR3 has 12 residues. Germline loops: CDR1 MDHEN, CDR2 SYDVKM.

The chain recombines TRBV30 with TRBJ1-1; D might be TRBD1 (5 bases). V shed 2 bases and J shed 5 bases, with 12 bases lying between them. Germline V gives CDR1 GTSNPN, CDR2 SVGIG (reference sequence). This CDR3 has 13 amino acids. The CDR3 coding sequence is TGTGCCTGGAGTTTGGTGGGACTAACTGAAGCTTTCTTT. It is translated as CAWSLVGLTEAFF.

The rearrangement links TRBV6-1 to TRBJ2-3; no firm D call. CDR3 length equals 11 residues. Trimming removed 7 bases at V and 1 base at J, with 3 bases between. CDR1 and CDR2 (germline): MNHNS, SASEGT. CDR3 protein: CASTGTDTQYF. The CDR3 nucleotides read TGTGCCAGCACAGGCACAGATACGCAGTATTTT.

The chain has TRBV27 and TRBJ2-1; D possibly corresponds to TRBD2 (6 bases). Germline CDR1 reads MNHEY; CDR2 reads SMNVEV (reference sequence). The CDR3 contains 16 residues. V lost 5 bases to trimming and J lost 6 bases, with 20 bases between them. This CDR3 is CASSTPLRDGRNEQFF. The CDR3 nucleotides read TGTGCCAGCAGTACCCCTCTGCGGGATGGGCGCAATGAGCAGTTCTTC.